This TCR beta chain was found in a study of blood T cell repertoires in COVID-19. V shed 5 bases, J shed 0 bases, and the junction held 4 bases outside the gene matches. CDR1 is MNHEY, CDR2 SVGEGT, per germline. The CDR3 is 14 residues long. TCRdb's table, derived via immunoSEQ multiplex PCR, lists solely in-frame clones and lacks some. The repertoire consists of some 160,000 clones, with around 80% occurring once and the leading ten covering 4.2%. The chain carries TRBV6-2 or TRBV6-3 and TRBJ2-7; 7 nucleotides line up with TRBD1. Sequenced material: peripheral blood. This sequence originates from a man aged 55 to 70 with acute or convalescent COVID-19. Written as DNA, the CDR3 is TGTGCCAGCAGTAGACAGGGCTCCTCCTACGAGCAGTACTTC. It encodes CASSRQGSSYEQYF.